This TCR beta chain emerged from a study of OX40 agonist ivuxolimab in advanced cancers. Study summary: Patients were treated with intravenous ivuxolimab, dosed at 0.01 to 10 mg/kg and infused every 2 weeks. Patients assigned to dose escalation were diagnosed with hepatocellular carcinoma, melanoma, renal cell or head and neck cancer.

This CDR3 is 15 amino acids long. V was pared by 0 bases and J by 3 bases, with 5 bases of the junction left unmatched. Germline V gene sequence: CDR1 SGDLS, CDR2 YYNGEE. Only in-frame clones appear in the TCRdb table, and some are missing; sequencing was by immunoSEQ multiplex PCR. The sample includes approximately 70,000 clones, more than 75% of them seen just once. The source was CD4+ or CD8+ T cells sorted from blood, collected in a trial of the OX40 agonist ivuxolimab. V gene TRBV9 combines with J gene TRBJ2-5, with 7 nucleotides matching TRBD2. The source of this sequence is an adult with an advanced solid tumor such as melanoma, head and neck, liver or kidney cancer. The DNA for the CDR3 is TGTGCCAGCAGCGTAGCTGTCGGGGGGAAAGAGACCCAGTACTTC. This translates into CASSVAVGGKETQYF.